The T cell receptor beta chain under discussion was sequenced for a study of PD-1 blockade in classical Hodgkin lymphoma. Sequencing was performed with immunoSEQ multiplex PCR; in TCRdb, only in-frame clones are kept and a portion is missing. The sample consists of about 19,000 clones, 65% to 85% of them appearing once. Each patient's relapse followed autologous stem cell transplantation, and brentuximab vedotin exposure varied. In germline, CDR1 is KGHSH, CDR2 LQKENI. V lost 1 base and J lost 0, with 10 bases in between. The CDR3 covers 16 residues. The rearrangement uses TRBV18 and TRBJ1-5; no clear D. The sequencing here drew on peripheral blood mononuclear cells (PBMCs), taken at baseline. The TCR comes from a human donor with classical Hodgkin lymphoma. The CDR3 DNA sequence: TGTGCCAGCTCACCACTGGCGTTCGATAGCAATCAGCCCCAGCATTTT. It is translated as CASSPLAFDSNQPQHF. Using reference TRBV18 and TRBJ1-5 for the parts outside the CDR3, the full variable domain is NAGVMQNPRHLVRRRGQEARLRCSPMKGHSHVYWYRQLPEEGLKFMVYLQKENIIDESGMPKERFSAEFPKEGPSILRIQQVVRGDSAAYFCASSPLAFDSNQPQHFGDGTRLSIL.